These 13 T cell receptor beta chains were all obtained from the same sample, sequenced in a study of early stage breast cancer tumors. Data came from immunoSEQ multiplex PCR; TCRdb stores just in-frame clones and leaves some out. The sample consists of over 5,500 clones, around 66% of them appearing once. The sequenced sample consisted of normal breast tissue next to the tumor. All receptors come from a person aged 45 to 59 with breast cancer.

The V gene is TRBV5-5, the J gene TRBJ2-1, with D possibly matching TRBD2 (6 bases). Germline loops: CDR1 SGHKS, CDR2 YYEKEE (reference sequence). V lost 1 base and J 2 bases, leaving 7 bases between the germline ends. The length of the CDR3 is 14 residues. The CDR3 here is CASSLIAAYNEQFF. The DNA of the CDR3 is TGTGCCAGCAGCTTGATAGCGGCCTACAATGAGCAGTTCTTC.

This clone is judged large (0.1 to 1%). The chain has TRBV2 and TRBJ1-5; D is uncertain. Trimming shortened V by 3 bases and J by 2 bases, and 8 bases separated the two germline ends. The CDR3 consists of 14 residues. Germline V CDR1 and CDR2: SNHLY, FYNNEI. Written as DNA, the CDR3 is TGTGCCAGCAGTGAGGCAGTGGGCAATCAGCCCCAGCATTTT. It encodes CASSEAVGNQPQHF. The full variable domain, with the rest looked up from reference TRBV2 and TRBJ1-5, is EPEVTQTPSHQVTQMGQEVILRCVPISNHLYFYWYRQILGQKVEFLVSFYNNEISEKSEIFDDQFSVERPDGSNFTLKIRSTKLEDSAMYFCASSEAVGNQPQHFGDGTRLSIL.

About this clone itself: This likely came from a read error, as a far larger clone is one base away. At the DNA level, this CDR3 is encoded by other sequences in the same sample as well. J is TRBJ1-4 and V is TRBV5-5; maybe TRBD1 (5 bases). This CDR3 has 17 residues. Germline V gene sequence: CDR1 SGHKS, CDR2 YYEKEE (reference sequence). V shed 4 bases and J shed 2 bases, with 18 bases lying between them. CDR3 region: CASSQDGIWGTNEKLFF. The DNA of the CDR3 is TGTGCCAGCAGCCAAGATGGGATTTGGGGCACTAATGAAAAACTGTTTTTT.

The rearrangement uses TRBV2 and TRBJ1-2; 9 bases align to TRBD1. Per the germline V gene, CDR1 is SNHLY and CDR2 is FYNNEI. Trimming removed 5 bases from V and 3 bases from J; junction bases left unmatched: 4. This CDR3 has 14 amino acids. As DNA, the CDR3 is TGTGCCAGCAGTCCGGGACAGGGCTACTATGGCTACACCTTC. Translating it yields CASSPGQGYYGYTF.

V is TRBV10-2 and J is TRBJ2-7; 13 bases agree with TRBD2. CDR1 WSHSY and CDR2 SAAADI come from the germline V gene. The CDR3 has 16 residues. V shed 3 bases and J 0 bases; nucleotides not matched to a gene: 2. In DNA, the CDR3 is TGCGCCAGCAGTGATCGGACTAGCGGGAGCTCCTACGAGCAGTACTTC. Protein sequence: CASSDRTSGSSYEQYF.

This chain connects TRBV11-3 to TRBJ2-1, with 7 bases identical to TRBD1. Losses at the gene ends were 2 bases for V and 10 bases for J; bases not matched to a gene: 11. The CDR3 consists of 15 residues. CDR1 and CDR2 (germline): SGHNT, YENEEA. The DNA of the CDR3 is TGTGCCAGCAGCTTAATTAGGGGGCCGGTGAGGGAGCAGTTCTTC. It specifies CASSLIRGPVREQFF.

For the CDR3, the DNA is TGTGCCAGCTCACCCCAGGGGGGAGATGAAAAACTGTTTTTT. Its translation: CASSPQGGDEKLFF. The gene calls are TRBV18 and TRBJ1-4; TRBD1 agrees at 7 bases. The ends lost 3 bases at V and 6 bases at J; junction bases unmatched: 4. Germline V gene data show CDR1 as KGHSH and CDR2 as LQKENI. The CDR3 sequence is 14 residues long.

V usage is TRBV27 and J usage is TRBJ1-1; TRBD1 is a possible D gene (6 bases). There are 14 residues in the CDR3. Per the germline V gene, CDR1 is MNHEY and CDR2 is SMNVEV (reference sequence). Trimming removed 4 bases at V and 4 bases at J, with 13 bases between. CDR3: CASSWTVQSTEAFF. In nucleotides, the CDR3 is TGTGCCAGCAGTTGGACAGTTCAGAGCACTGAAGCTTTCTTT.

This clone has a handful of counts. CDR3 coding DNA: TGTGCCTGGAGTGTACGGAGCAATCAGCCCCAGCATTTT. Encoded protein: CAWSVRSNQPQHF. The V gene is TRBV30, the J gene TRBJ1-5; D remains ambiguous. V gave up 0 bases and J gave up 1 base, with 4 bases separating them. The CDR3 loop spans 13 amino acids. Germline CDR1 reads GTSNPN; CDR2 reads SVGIG (reference sequence).

This clone is deemed medium-sized. For the CDR3, the DNA is TGTGCCAGCAGCCTGACTCTAGCGGGAGAGTACAATGAGCAGTTCTTC. Translating it yields CASSLTLAGEYNEQFF. The rearrangement links TRBV7-3 to TRBJ2-1; 10 bases are shared with TRBD2. With V trimmed by 5 bases and J by 4 bases, 8 bases remained unmatched. Germline V gene lookup returns CDR1 SGHTA and CDR2 FQGTGA. This CDR3 has 16 residues.

The chain uses TRBV7-3 and TRBJ1-1; no clear D. This CDR3 comprises 14 residues. V gave up 2 bases and J gave up 1 base, with 8 bases separating them. Germline CDR1 reads SGHTA; CDR2 reads FQGTGA. CDR3 amino acids: CASSLLAGNTEAFF. The CDR3 region has the DNA TGTGCCAGCAGCTTATTGGCCGGGAACACTGAAGCTTTCTTT.

This chain uses TRBV29-1 with TRBJ2-6; 9 positions agree with TRBD2. The CDR3 runs 16 residues. The germline V gene has CDR1 SQVTM and CDR2 ANQGSEA. The junction had 6 bases not matched to a gene; V was cut back by 6 bases and J by 0 bases. The CDR3 nucleotides are TGCAGCGTCTTAGCGGGGGAACCCTCTGGGGCCAACGTCCTGACTTTC. Translated: CSVLAGEPSGANVLTF.

The rearrangement links TRBV9 to TRBJ2-1; D remains ambiguous. The CDR3 length is 16 residues. The germline gives CDR1 SGDLS, CDR2 YYNGEE. Trimming shortened V by 0 bases and J by 4 bases, and 14 bases separated the two germline ends. CDR3 nucleotide sequence: TGTGCCAGCAGCGTAGATAGTAGGGATGGTTACAATGAGCAGTTCTTC. Amino acid sequence: CASSVDSRDGYNEQFF. The full variable domain, in which reference TRBV9 and TRBJ2-1 provide the parts outside the CDR3, is DSGVTQTPKHLITATGQRVTLRCSPRSGDLSVYWYQQSLDQGLQFLIQYYNGEERAKGNILERFSAQQFPDLHSELNLSSLELGDSALYFCASSVDSRDGYNEQFFGPGTRLTVL.